This T cell receptor (beta chain) is from a study of tumor and adjacent non-tumor tissue in lung cancer. CDR3 length: 17 residues. V dropped 1 base and J dropped 6; count of bases not matched to a gene: 11. Germline-derived CDR1 and CDR2 are MGHRA and YSYEKL. Study-wide points: Higher tumor TCR diversity was associated with shorter survival.

RNA was extracted from bulk tissue without any cell sorting. More than 3 cm separated this lung sample from the edge of the tumor. Three rounds of nested PCR, following a modified ARM-PCR protocol, produced the TCRbeta library. A single record per CDR3 protein comes from TCRdb applying MiXCR to the multiplex PCR reads. The table includes about 48,000 distinct CDR3 sequences, roughly 60% detected once. As to this clonotype: The antigen is undetermined. A single base separates this from a much larger clone, so it may be a read error.

The source is an older woman with non-small cell lung cancer. The V and J genes are TRBV4-1 and TRBJ2-1, with 8 positions matching TRBD2. The specimen sequenced was distant non-tumor lung tissue. DNA of the CDR3: TGCGCCAGCAGCCAAGCGGTGCGAGCGGGAGAGCCCAATGAGCAGTTCTTC. Translating gives CASSQAVRAGEPNEQFF.